The 7 T cell receptor beta chains below were found in one sample sequenced in a study of immune characterization of retroperitoneal liposarcoma. TCRdb ran MiXCR on the PCR reads and lists one entry per CDR3 protein. The sample yields around 20,000 distinct CDR3 sequences, around 40% seen once. The sample taken for sequencing was blood. These receptors originate from a male donor with retroperitoneal liposarcoma.

The J gene is TRBJ2-3, the V gene TRBV6-1, with 7 positions matching TRBD1. The CDR3 loop spans 15 amino acids. From germline, CDR1 is MNHNS and CDR2 SASEGT. The junction had 5 bases not matched to a gene; V was cut back by 3 bases and J by 2 bases. DNA for the CDR3: TGTGCCAGCAGTGAGGGACAGCTCGTCACAGATACGCAGTATTTT. It codes for CASSEGQLVTDTQYF.

The V call is TRBV6-1, the J call TRBJ2-1; D is possibly TRBD2 (5 bases). The CDR3 spans 12 residues. Germline lookup yields CDR1 MNHNS and CDR2 SASEGT. Trimming stripped 3 bases from V and 14 bases from J, with 14 bases between. The CDR3 loop is CASSDLADSEFF. DNA for the CDR3: TGTGCCAGCAGTGACCTAGCTGATAGTGAGTTCTTC.

By share of the sample, this clonotype is medium-sized. The chain recombines TRBV7-2 with TRBJ2-5; TRBD2 aligns across 9 bases. The CDR3 spans 15 residues. Germline CDR1 SGHTA, CDR2 FQGNSA. Trimming at V came to 1 base and at J to 11 bases, leaving 11 bases not matched to a gene. The CDR3 DNA is TGTGCCAGCAGCTTAGGTAGCGGGAGAACGAATGAGCAGTACTTC. Translated, it gives CASSLGSGRTNEQYF.

This clonotype was detected once. The final CDR3 position lacks the conserved phenylalanine or tryptophan, pointing to a likely read error. The rearrangement joins TRBV12-3 or TRBV12-4 to TRBJ2-6, with a weak D call TRBD1 (5 bases). The CDR3 runs 15 residues. The CDR3 loop is CASSLEESGANALTC. CDR3 sequence (DNA): TGTGCCAGCAGTCTGGAAGAGTCTGGGGCCAACGCCCTGACTTGC.

This clonotype showed up many times. The chain is built from TRBV11-3 and TRBJ2-1, with 8 bases aligning to TRBD2. CDR3 length: 16 amino acids. Trimming removed 5 bases from V and 5 bases from J; junction bases left unmatched: 11. The germline CDR1 and CDR2 sequences are SGHNT and YENEEA. The CDR3 protein is CASSPQPSGWHNEQFF. The CDR3 DNA reads TGTGCCAGCAGCCCCCAGCCTAGCGGGTGGCACAATGAGCAGTTCTTC.

V usage is TRBV6-1 and J usage is TRBJ1-1, with D perhaps TRBD1 (5 bases). The V and J ends lost 4 bases and 1 base respectively, with 10 bases between them. This CDR3 is 14 amino acids long. Germline V gene sequence: CDR1 MNHNS, CDR2 SASEGT. As DNA, the CDR3 is TGTGCCAGCAGTGCCGGGACGGAGAACACTGAAGCTTTCTTT. Protein product: CASSAGTENTEAFF.

This clonotype was observed a few times. The chain is built from TRBV6-1 and TRBJ2-3; D not certain. The V and J ends lost 5 bases and 3 bases respectively, with 6 bases between them. This CDR3 spans 12 amino acids. Germline V gene data show CDR1 as MNHNS and CDR2 as SASEGT. The CDR3 protein is CASSLRTDTQYF. The CDR3 bases are TGTGCCAGCAGTCTACGGACAGATACGCAGTATTTT.